The T cell receptor beta chain described here comes from a study of regulatory T cells in long-lasting Graves disease. Germline values: CDR1 LGHDT, CDR2 YNNKEL (reference sequence). The V gene lost 8 bases and the J gene lost 4 bases, with 9 bases spanning the gap. This CDR3 comprises 12 residues. This clonotype was detected ten times or more. Specified time point: newly diagnosed GD, antithyroid drugs for less than 3 months. Extracted PBMC RNA gave rise to the TCR library. Both iRepertoire HTBI primers and Arm-PCR of CDR3 regions were used to build the TCR beta libraries. TCRdb used MiXCR to reprocess the multiplex PCR reads, holding one entry per CDR3 protein. The data show about 620,000 distinct CDR3 sequences, around 15% seen once. This same sample was also taken into another study, of T cells in Graves' hyperthyroidism and ophthalmopathy.

This chain links TRBV3-1 with TRBJ2-1; the D gene is possibly TRBD2 (5 bases). This specimen consisted of peripheral blood mononuclear cells (PBMCs), obtained at new diagnosis, from a patient treated with antithyroid drugs. The clonotype originates from a woman in her twenties or thirties with Graves disease. This chain's CDR3 is CASESGYNEQFF. In nucleotides, the CDR3 is TGTGCCAGCGAATCGGGATACAATGAGCAGTTCTTC.